This TCR beta chain was captured by sequencing in a study of T cells expressing NK-cell markers. Across the study: Obtained from sorted CD3+CD56+NKG2C+, CD3+CD56+NKG2C- and CD3+CD56-NKG2C+ T cells were the TCR beta repertoires.

A remark on this clonotype: The antigen remains undetermined.

The TCR beta cDNA came from 5'RACE template switching with UMIs. TCRdb reprocessed the 5' RACE reads and keeps a single row for each CDR3 protein, giving no DNA. The sample includes 200,000 to 300,000 distinct CDR3 sequences. Findings and caveats of the study: Unclear, still, was the HCMV specificity of the expanded NKG2C+ T cell clones. A few donors showed these clonotypes also leading the CD3+CD56-NKG2C+ fraction.

From germline, CDR1 is SGHRS and CDR2 YFSETQ. The CDR3 runs to 14 residues. The chain has TRBV5-1 and TRBJ1-1; TCRdb selects TRBD1, and the lack of DNA leaves this call unchecked. The receptor's source is a man younger than 35 in good health. Sequencing was carried out using blood T cells: a sorted CD56 or NKG2C T cell subset, CD4+ or CD8+ T cells, or bulk PBMC T cells (not recorded which). CDR3 sequence: CASSFGKEGTEAFF.